The 11 T cell receptor beta chains below were found in one sample sequenced in a study of T cell responses to AZD1222 COVID-19 vaccine. The repertoire was sequenced with immunoSEQ multiplex PCR; TCRdb's copy has only in-frame clones and lacks some. The sample includes around 110,000 clones, 88% of them seen just once. Specimen: peripheral blood, collected on day 0 of AZD1222 vaccination. Source of these receptors: an adult in good health.

This rearrangement joins TRBV7-9 to TRBJ2-7; tentatively, D is TRBD1 (6 bases). The length of the CDR3 is 15 residues. Germline CDR1 and CDR2: SEHNR and FQNEAQ (reference sequence). The ends were cut back, 3 bases at V and 2 bases at J, with 14 bases in the middle. CDR3 in DNA: TGTGCCAGCAGCTTTTCAGGGGAAAGGACCTACGAGCAGTACTTC. It encodes CASSFSGERTYEQYF.

The chain combines TRBV18 with TRBJ2-1; maybe TRBD1 (5 bases). Germline-derived CDR1 and CDR2 are KGHSH and LQKENI. CDR3 length: 14 residues. Trimming removed 3 bases from V and 6 bases from J, with 12 bases in between. Here the CDR3 DNA reads TGTGCCAGCTCACCGGGTCAGGGAAGCAATGAGCAGTTCTTC. Translated, it gives CASSPGQGSNEQFF.

With regard to this clone: A clone one base away is much larger, so this may be a read error. The rearrangement uses TRBV7-9 and TRBJ1-2; tentatively, D is TRBD1 (6 bases). Trimming cost V 5 bases and J 4 bases, with 8 bases left between them. CDR1 and CDR2 from the germline V gene are SEHNR and FQNEAQ (reference sequence). The CDR3 is 12 residues long. The CDR3 loop reads CASSPDSYGYTF. CDR3 nucleotide sequence: TGTGCCAGCAGCCCGGACAGCTATGGCTACACCTTC.

The chain links TRBV5-1 to TRBJ2-5, with a tentative D call TRBD1 (6 bases). The CDR3 extends over 15 amino acids. Germline V gene data show CDR1 as SGHRS and CDR2 as YFSETQ. Trimming removed 0 bases at V and 1 base at J, with 10 bases between. The CDR3 is CASSLGARGQETQYF. Written as DNA, the CDR3 is TGCGCCAGCAGCTTGGGGGCCAGGGGCCAAGAGACCCAGTACTTC.

This clone has just one count. The V gene is TRBV19, the J gene TRBJ1-4; 10 bases are a match to TRBD1. The germline V gene encodes CDR1 LNHDA and CDR2 SQIVND (reference sequence). The CDR3 runs to 15 residues. V lost 4 bases, J lost 7 bases, and 6 bases stayed unmatched. CDR3 in DNA: TGTGCCAGTAGTACCTGGACAGGGGGTAGTGAAAAACTGTTTTTT. The encoded protein is CASSTWTGGSEKLFF. Drawing the rest from reference TRBV19 and TRBJ1-4, the complete variable domain is DGGITQSPKYLFRKEGQNVTLSCEQNLNHDAMYWYRQDPGQGLRLIYYSQIVNDFQKGDIAEGYSVSREKKESFPLTVTSAQKNPTAFYLCASSTWTGGSEKLFFGSGTQLSVL.

V and J are TRBV29-1 and TRBJ1-6; TRBD1 is a possible D gene (6 bases). The length of the CDR3 is 12 residues. Trimming took off 1 base at V and 14 bases at J, with 12 bases between the two ends. CDR1 is SQVTM and CDR2 is ANQGSEA in the germline V gene. The CDR3 loop is CSVEVARDTLHF. The DNA of the CDR3 is TGCAGCGTTGAAGTCGCCAGGGACACCCTCCACTTT.

This clone appeared a single time. The chain carries TRBV5-6 and TRBJ1-2; TRBD1 matches at 7 bases. Trimming removed 1 base from V and 7 bases from J; junction bases left unmatched: 1. Germline V gene sequence: CDR1 SGHDT, CDR2 YYEEEE. The CDR3 is 12 residues long. CDR3 loop: CASSLYRGGYTF. The CDR3 DNA sequence: TGTGCCAGCAGCTTGTACAGGGGTGGCTACACCTTC.

The rearrangement uses TRBV11-3 and TRBJ1-1; no clear D gene. CDR1 is SGHNT, CDR2 YENEEA, per germline. The V end lost 3 bases, the J end lost 2 bases, and 7 bases lay between the germline ends. The CDR3 consists of 13 residues. The CDR3 loop is CASSFQSNTEAFF. CDR3 DNA sequence: TGTGCCAGCAGCTTCCAGAGCAACACTGAAGCTTTCTTT. The full variable domain, in which reference TRBV11-3 and TRBJ1-1 provide the parts outside the CDR3, is EAGVVQSPRYKIIEKKQPVAFWCNPISGHNTLYWYLQNLGQGPELLIRYENEEAVDDSQLPKDRFSAERLKGVDSTLKIQPAELGDSAVYLCASSFQSNTEAFFGQGTRLTVV.

V is TRBV12-3 or TRBV12-4 and J is TRBJ2-2, with no clear D. CDR3 size: 12 residues. V gave up 3 bases and J gave up 5 bases, with 4 bases separating them. CDR3: CASSLGTGELFF. In nucleotides, the CDR3 is TGTGCCAGCAGTTTGGGGACCGGGGAGCTGTTTTTT.

The chain recombines TRBV6-4 with TRBJ2-7, with D possibly TRBD2 on 5 matching bases. V gave up 4 bases and J gave up 6 bases, with 10 bases separating them. The CDR3 spans 12 residues. The germline V gene has CDR1 MRHNA and CDR2 SNTAGT. CDR3 DNA sequence: TGTGCCAGCAGTGGCGAACGGGGCGAGCAGTACTTC. Translating it yields CASSGERGEQYF.

There are a few counts of this clone. The chain couples TRBV5-1 to TRBJ1-6; possible D gene TRBD1, 5 bases. V lost 4 bases and J 5 bases, leaving 10 bases between the germline ends. The CDR3 contains 14 residues. Germline lookup yields CDR1 SGHRS and CDR2 YFSETQ. The CDR3 nucleotides are TGCGCCAGCAGCAGGGGAAGGGATAATTCACCCCTCCACTTT. Amino acids: CASSRGRDNSPLHF.